Shown below are 22 T cell receptor beta chains from a single sample sequenced in a study of CD8 T cells and mutated HIV epitopes. Oligo-dT primers carrying well-specific UMIs primed single-cell cDNA in a Smart-seq2 and MARS-Seq hybrid method. Template-switch oligo forward primers paired with barcoded alpha- and beta-specific reverse primers in a nested PCR. TCRdb called the single-cell sequencing reads again in MiXCR, with one record for every CDR3 protein. There are over 350 distinct CDR3 sequences in the sample; 40% to 60% occur only once, and around three fifths lies in the top ten. The time point here: sampled during acute HIV-1 infection (about 23-92 days post infection). Here the sequenced sample was CD8+ T cells sorted from blood by dual tetramer staining, taken during acute HIV infection. Indicated subset: cells binding both NAE and AE RF10 tetramers (cross-reactive), unstimulated. The receptor set was obtained from a man aged 30-40 years with HIV-1 infection.

V is TRBV4-1 and J is TRBJ2-7; 7 bases fit TRBD1. The ends lost 2 bases at V and 2 bases at J; junction bases unmatched: 9. The CDR3 is 16 residues long. Germline loops: CDR1 MGHRA, CDR2 YSYEKL. CDR3 loop: CASSQITGTATYEQYF. CDR3 nucleotide sequence: TGCGCCAGCAGCCAAATAACCGGGACAGCTACCTACGAGCAGTACTTC.

The chain links TRBV4-1 to TRBJ2-7; 11 nucleotides align to TRBD2. The V gene's germline CDR1 is MGHRA and CDR2 YSYEKL. The CDR3 length is 16 residues. The V and J ends lost 4 bases and 3 bases, in that order; junction bases with no gene match: 8. The CDR3 DNA sequence: TGCGCCAGCAGCCCGACTAGCGGGGCAGGGATCTACGAGCAGTACTTC. This encodes CASSPTSGAGIYEQYF.

V is TRBV13 and J is TRBJ2-7, with 7 positions matching TRBD1. The V and J ends lost 5 bases and 4 bases, in that order; junction bases with no gene match: 14. The CDR3 length is 16 residues. Germline V gene sequence: CDR1 PRHDT, CDR2 FYEKMQ (reference sequence). The CDR3 DNA reads TGTGCCAGCAGCCAAGGAGAAGGACAGGCCCTATACGAGCAGTACTTC. It translates to CASSQGEGQALYEQYF.

This clonotype counts as large. The V call is TRBV15, the J call TRBJ2-7; TRBD2 agrees at 8 bases. Germline assignment: CDR1 LNHNV and CDR2 YYDKDF (reference sequence). The V segment lost 1 base and the J segment 3 bases; nucleotides outside the gene matches: 8. The CDR3 has 16 residues. In nucleotides, the CDR3 is TGTGCCACCAGCAGAGTGACGGGAGGGACTTACTACGAGCAGTACTTC. Amino acids: CATSRVTGGTYYEQYF. The complete variable domain, with remaining parts taken from reference TRBV15 and TRBJ2-7, reads DAMVIQNPRYQVTQFGKPVTLSCSQTLNHNVMYWYQQKSSQAPKLLFHYYDKDFNNEADTPDNFQSRRPNTSFCFLDIRSPGLGDTAMYLCATSRVTGGTYYEQYFGPGTRLTVT.

The chain has TRBV20-1 and TRBJ2-7; no firm D call. V was pared by 5 bases and J by 0 bases, with 17 bases between. The CDR3 is 15 residues long. CDR1 and CDR2 (germline): DFQATT, SNEGSKA (reference sequence). CDR3 DNA: TGCAGTGCTCAGCCCTCGAACTCGAACTCCTACGAGCAGTACTTC. It encodes CSAQPSNSNSYEQYF.

Concerning this clonotype: It is likely a read error: a sequence one base away is far more abundant. The chain has TRBV27 and TRBJ2-7, with 8 bases fitting TRBD1. The length of the CDR3 is 16 residues. CDR1 is MNHEY, CDR2 SMNVEV, per germline (reference sequence). CDR3 protein: CASSQITRTGIYEQYF. In DNA, the CDR3 is TGCGCCAGCAGCCAAATAACCAGGACAGGGATCTACGAGCAGTACTTC.

This clonotype qualifies as medium-sized. This chain connects TRBV30 to TRBJ2-7; 8 bases align to TRBD1. The V segment lost 1 base and the J segment 3 bases; nucleotides outside the gene matches: 8. CDR3 length: 15 amino acids. CDR1 GTSNPN and CDR2 SVGIG come from the germline V gene (reference sequence). The CDR3 nucleotides are TGTGCCTGGAGTGAAAGAACAGGGGGTGTCTACGAGCAGTACTTC. Translation: CAWSERTGGVYEQYF.

This clonotype is deemed hyperexpanded. The V call is TRBV13, the J call TRBJ2-7; 7 bases are a match to TRBD2. The V segment lost 1 base and the J segment 1 base; nucleotides outside the gene matches: 7. CDR1 is PRHDT, CDR2 FYEKMQ, per germline (reference sequence). The CDR3 totals 16 residues. This CDR3 reads CASSLVRASGSYEQYF. The DNA of the CDR3 is TGTGCCAGCAGCTTAGTGCGGGCTAGCGGTTCCTACGAGCAGTACTTC. Looking up the rest from reference TRBV13 and TRBJ2-7 gives the full variable domain: AAGVIQSPRHLIKEKRETATLKCYPIPRHDTVYWYQQGPGQDPQFLISFYEKMQSDKGSIPDRFSAQQFSDYHSELNMSSLELGDSALYFCASSLVRASGSYEQYFGPGTRLTVT.

This clonotype has more than one count but fewer than ten. The chain links TRBV20-1 to TRBJ2-7; 9 positions agree with TRBD1. The V gene's germline CDR1 is DFQATT and CDR2 SNEGSKA (reference sequence). CDR3 size: 16 residues. Trimming at V came to 3 bases and at J to 0 bases, leaving 9 bases not matched to a gene. The CDR3 region is CSARSSQGQGSYEQYF. The CDR3 coding sequence is TGCAGTGCTAGGTCGAGCCAGGGACAGGGCTCCTACGAGCAGTACTTC.

This clonotype was detected only a few times. The genes are TRBV4-1 and TRBJ2-7, with 9 bases lining up with TRBD1. V lost 1 base, J lost 2 bases, and 15 bases stayed unmatched. Germline V CDR1 and CDR2: MGHRA, YSYEKL. The CDR3 is 19 amino acids. CDR3 nucleotide sequence: TGCGCCAGCAGCCAAGTATCGGGAACCGGGACAGGGTTAACCTACGAGCAGTACTTC. Translation: CASSQVSGTGTGLTYEQYF.

A word on this clonotype: This likely comes from a read error, as the CDR3 has no conserved phenylalanine or tryptophan at its end. CDR3 nucleotide sequence: TGCGCCAGCAGCACGCTTCCGGGACAGGGGGCTACCTACGAGCAGTACCTC. Translation gives CASSTLPGQGATYEQYL. The chain combines TRBV5-1 with TRBJ2-7; 12 bases are shared with TRBD1. The V and J ends lost 4 bases and 2 bases, in that order; junction bases with no gene match: 10. Germline V lookup: CDR1 SGHRS, CDR2 YFSETQ. This CDR3 has 17 amino acids.

By its share, this clonotype is hyperexpanded. The chain couples TRBV4-1 to TRBJ2-7; 11 nucleotides match TRBD2. CDR3 length: 14 amino acids. Germline V CDR1 and CDR2: MGHRA, YSYEKL. V dropped 4 bases and J dropped 2; count of bases not matched to a gene: 1. CDR3 loop: CASSPTSGAYEQYF. CDR3 nucleotides: TGCGCCAGCAGCCCGACTAGCGGGGCCTACGAGCAGTACTTC.

This clonotype was counted between two and nine times. The rearrangement joins TRBV20-1 to TRBJ2-7; 11 positions match TRBD2. The CDR3 spans 15 residues. Germline assignment: CDR1 DFQATT and CDR2 SNEGSKA (reference sequence). After removal of 5 bases from V and 2 bases from J, the junction contained 8 bases not matched to a gene. The DNA of the CDR3 is TGCAGTGCTGTACCGGGACTAGCGGCGACCTACGAGCAGTACTTC. Protein sequence: CSAVPGLAATYEQYF.

A note on this clonotype: Given a far larger clone just one base away, this is likely a sequencing read error. The gene calls are TRBV10-3 and TRBJ2-7; TRBD2 matches 13 bases. V lost 11 bases and J lost 3; bases outside the gene matches: 7. CDR1 and CDR2 from the germline V gene are ENHRY and SYGVKD. The CDR3 totals 14 residues. Written as DNA, the CDR3 is TGTGCCGGCCAGGGGACTAGCGGGATCTACGAGCAGTACTTC. Its translation: CAGQGTSGIYEQYF.

This clonotype was picked up a small number of times. The chain couples TRBV20-1 to TRBJ2-7, with D possibly matching TRBD2 (6 bases). Germline values: CDR1 DFQATT, CDR2 SNEGSKA (reference sequence). The V end was cut by 5 bases, the J end by 1 base, with 12 bases between. The CDR3 has 13 residues. DNA of the CDR3: TGCAGTGCTCCGGGAGCGCCGTCCTACGAGCAGTACTTC. Amino acids: CSAPGAPSYEQYF.

This clonotype was picked up a small number of times. This chain links TRBV20-1 with TRBJ2-7; possible D gene TRBD2, 6 bases. V was clipped by 6 bases and J by 2 bases, with 14 bases between them. CDR1 is DFQATT, CDR2 SNEGSKA, per germline (reference sequence). CDR3 length: 13 residues. Written as DNA, the CDR3 is TGCAGTGCCCCGGGAGCTCACACCTACGAGCAGTACTTC. Translation: CSAPGAHTYEQYF.

With respect to this clonotype: Given a far larger clone just one base away, this is likely a sequencing read error. CDR3 sequence: CASSPISSPSGYEKYF. The CDR3 bases are TGTGCCAGCAGCCCCATCTCGTCACCTAGCGGATACGAGAAGTACTTC. This chain joins TRBV13 and TRBJ2-7, with 7 bases matching TRBD2. The CDR3 has 16 residues. CDR1 and CDR2 from the germline V gene are PRHDT and FYEKMQ (reference sequence). Complete variable domain (other parts from reference TRBV13 and TRBJ2-7): AAGVIQSPRHLIKEKRETATLKCYPIPRHDTVYWYQQGPGQDPQFLISFYEKMQSDKGSIPDRFSAQQFSDYHSELNMSSLELGDSALYFCASSPISSPSGYEKYFGPGTRLTVT.

About this clonotype: A far larger clone differs by one base, so this is likely a read error. The chain uses TRBV4-1 and TRBJ2-7; 13 bases fit TRBD2. The CDR3 runs 17 residues. Germline CDR1 reads MGHRA; CDR2 reads YSYEKL. Trimming removed 4 bases from V and 7 bases from J; junction bases left unmatched: 13. CDR3 nucleotides: TGCGCCAGCAGCCCCAAGGAACTAGCGGGGGGGTATTATGAGCAGTACTTC. Its protein is CASSPKELAGGYYEQYF.

As regards this clonotype: This probably arose from a read error, given a far larger clone one base away. V is TRBV30 and J is TRBJ2-1, with 8 bases aligning to TRBD1. The J call may not be correct, given that the DNA end is closer to TRBJ2-7. From germline, CDR1 is GTSNPN and CDR2 SVGIG (reference sequence). The CDR3 totals 15 residues. CDR3 sequence: CAWSERTGGAYEQYF. The CDR3 DNA reads as TGTGCCTGGAGTGAAAGAACAGGGGGTGCCTACGAGCAGTACTTC.

This clonotype is classed as hyperexpanded. The chain is built from TRBV20-1 and TRBJ2-1, with D perhaps TRBD2 (6 bases). The DNA end is a closer match to TRBJ2-7, so the J assignment may be wrong. Germline assignment: CDR1 DFQATT and CDR2 SNEGSKA (reference sequence). This CDR3 comprises 16 residues. This chain's CDR3 is CSASGRDSSFYYEQYF. The DNA of the CDR3 is TGCAGTGCTAGCGGCCGGGACTCCTCATTCTACTACGAGCAGTACTTC.

This clonotype was picked up one time. The chain joins TRBV20-1 to TRBJ2-7; 9 positions agree with TRBD1. Germline V gene data show CDR1 as DFQATT and CDR2 as SNEGSKA (reference sequence). The length of the CDR3 is 14 residues. Trimming took 5 bases from V and 2 from J; bases not matched to a gene: 7. The DNA for the CDR3 is TGCAGTGCTTCCGGGACAGGGTTAACCTACGAGCAGTACTTC. Amino acids: CSASGTGLTYEQYF.

The chain has TRBV5-1 and TRBJ2-7; possible D gene TRBD2, 6 bases. V lost 4 bases, J lost 2 bases, and 19 bases lay in between. The germline gives CDR1 SGHRS, CDR2 YFSETQ. The CDR3 has 16 residues. The DNA for the CDR3 is TGCGCCAGCAGCACGCTTCCGGGAGCTCACACCTACGAGCAGTACTTC. This codes for CASSTLPGAHTYEQYF.